This TCR beta chain originates from a study of cytomegalovirus exposure and HLA in healthy donors (dated by TCRdb to about 2017). Regarding the complete study: According to an earlier analysis of 587 of the donors, about 179 million T cells yielded some 120 million unique TCR beta sequences and 276 Gb of sequence data. In the later analysis, no new phenotypic data were used to find candidate immune exposures; instead, reliance was placed on TCR beta sequences and their occurrence across donors. The aim of the study was to test whether cataloging public T cell receptors could identify signatures of past pathogen exposure. Class I and class II HLA loci were covered by the typing at four-digit resolution. The number of donors typed differed by locus, with roughly 620-640 for A, B, C, DRB1 and DQB1, around 500 for DQA1, 600 to 610 for DPA1, and approximately 470 for DPB1. In a later genetic analysis, genome-wide SNP genotypes for about 60% of the 666 donors were used, and that subset was treated as a discovery cohort. All discovery cohort repertoires had been generated using a single sequencing platform. To study patterns of TCR occurrence, a later analysis re-analyzed previously published TCR beta repertoires from 650 to 750 donors and added high-resolution HLA genotyping. To predict cytomegalovirus infection status, the study brought together high-throughput TCR immunosequencing, statistical association of individual TCRs with disease status, and machine learning. The T cell repertoires of 666 subjects were profiled by immunosequencing and related to cytomegalovirus serostatus. Five DR-DQ haplotypes were treated as single units for association and clustering because of strong linkage in the cohort. Donor age, sex, ethnicity and CMV serostatus were compiled alongside the repertoire data. Of the 300 to 400 genotyped donors, approximately 82% fell in the genetic ancestry cluster associated with self-reported Caucasian donors. To decide whether each TCR beta V gene segment behaved as functional or pseudogenic, an earlier analysis of some 600 of the donors relied on high-throughput TCR beta sequencing. Roughly 300 gigabases of sequencing data and roughly 90 million unique TCR sequences were included in an early release covering roughly 600 HLA-typed donors. A separate validation cohort of approximately 120 different subjects was used in addition to the roughly 720-subject first cohort. Among around 400 genotyped donors of the cohort, an average of 235,054 unique TCR beta nucleotide sequences were sequenced per donor, roughly 20% of them non-productive. The research as a whole found: In an earlier analysis of approximately 590 of the donors, most TCR beta V segments appeared in productive rearrangements about 87% or about 30% of the time, broadly matching IMGT annotations. Strong co-occurrence of HLA alleles, especially DR and DQ, made assigning TCR associations to individual alleles difficult. Because counts were too low, around 18 rarely observed V segments, including chromosome 9 orphons, were left out of the earlier analysis of approximately 500 of the donors. While some public TCRs were present in many individuals, most TCR sequences turned up only very rarely across donors. HLA typing was unavailable for some donors at each locus, so association tests used only the typed subset. In a later analysis, HLA-associated TCR beta chains were found to be more clonally expanded and to have lower generation probabilities than equally common non-associated chains. A later analysis associated 16,951 TCR beta sequences with specific HLA alleles at a false discovery rate of 0.05. A later analysis reported that several top co-occurrence clusters appeared linked to parvovirus B19, influenza, CMV and Epstein-Barr virus. In a later analysis, TCR association rates were found to vary across HLA loci, with the most associated TCRs seen for DRB1 alleles and the fewest for HLA-C alleles. Immune exposure information for the cohort was limited to CMV serostatus. Some IMGT-functional V segments, including TRBV6-2 and TRBV6-3, could not be told apart with the 87-base-pair reads, so those segments were excluded. According to a later analysis, most CMV-associated TCR beta chains appeared to be HLA-restricted, and the HLA associations seemed to be driven largely by CMV exposure. V-gene and J-gene trimming of TCR beta chains was associated with a missense DCLRE1C variant in a later genetic analysis, and the association was replicated in an independent cohort. In vitro tests confirmed that a few of the cytomegalovirus-associated TCR beta chains recognize cytomegalovirus antigens. A cluster of highly shared sequence variants was judged likely to represent a technical artifact of the sequencing pipeline. It was suggested by the authors that the approach could potentially be generalized to other disease states and immunological phenotypes. According to a later genetic analysis, donors in an Asian-associated ancestry cluster had fewer N-insertions in productive TCRs than the approximately 610-donor mean. Correlated functional status among segregating V segments might be attributable to linkage disequilibrium, but an unknown experimental factor could not be ruled out. A further reported finding was that TCR beta sequences accurately predicted the HLA-A and HLA-B alleles for most subjects in the first cohort. Cytomegalovirus status was reported to be diagnosed by the classifier with high specificity and sensitivity in both the original and validation cohorts. In the study, about 150 TCR beta chains were listed as associated with cytomegalovirus. The presence/absence analyses assumed that sequencing depth was roughly uniform across donors, and that assumption may not be true. In this cohort, only TCR beta chains were sequenced, and detectable features were limited by the absence of alpha or paired-chain data.

As for this clone: What antigen it recognizes has not been identified. Base qualities were left out, and no much larger clone turns up one base away.

In total, approximately 700 healthy bone marrow donors made up the cohort. All cohort members were sampled while nominally healthy, although unrecorded immune exposures were likely present. The donor was CMV seronegative and was included in the group of about 350 seronegative cohort members. A peripheral blood sample was collected from each donor, and TCR beta sequencing was performed on peripheral blood mononuclear cells. Genomic DNA was extracted from the blood cell samples with the Qiagen DNeasy Blood Extraction Kit. CDR1 and CDR2, looked up from the germline V gene (reference sequence), are MNHEY and SMNVEV. Reading from cysteine to phenylalanine, the CDR3 counts 16 amino acids. Only the CDR3 DNA is retained, 48 bases long and in frame from the first base. Trimming takes 2 bases from V and 1 base from J, and the germline ends sit 15 bases apart. Library preparation used the immunoSEQ multiplex PCR assay. A mixture of 60 forward primers for TCR Vbeta segments and 13 reverse primers for TCR Jbeta segments was used in the multiplex PCR. A multiplex PCR assay on genomic DNA amplified the CDR3 region of rearranged TCR beta genes. The amplified TCR beta libraries were sequenced on the Illumina HiSeq System as 87-base-pair reads. Regarding the original processing steps: Across the 666 repertoires, a later analysis counted some 80 million unique TCR beta chains, 9 million to 14 million of which were shared by at least two donors. Raw reads were error-corrected and collapsed into unique sequences by a nearest-neighbor algorithm in which closely related sequences were merged to remove PCR and sequencing errors. CDR3 sequences were aligned to IMGT reference sequences to assign V, D and J gene segments. Each retained sequence needed at least a six-nucleotide match to both a V gene segment and a J gene segment. Rearrangements were called productive when the CDR3 lacked stop codons and stayed in frame with V and J; all others were non-productive. Following IMGT convention, CDR3 was defined as the stretch from the second conserved V-encoded cysteine up to the conserved J-encoded phenylalanine. The earlier analysis of 500 to 600 of the donors excluded sequences that lacked an unambiguous match to a single V gene segment. In an earlier analysis of some 590 of the donors, a V segment was called functional when productive rearrangements were above 56.7%, and segregating when the standard deviation between donors exceeded 5%. To diagnose cytomegalovirus status from the catalog of TCR beta chain sequences, a statistical classification framework was built. In a later analysis, V and J genes were assigned by comparing TCR nucleotide sequences against IMGT/GENE-DB human TR gene sequences. A later analysis assigned CDR3 sequences and most-parsimonious VDJ recombination scenarios with the TCRdist pipeline. In a later analysis, each TCR beta chain was defined by its CDR3 amino acid sequence together with its V-gene family, and reads without a unique V-gene family were excluded. As a way to deal with suspected cross-contamination and a sequencing artifact, a later analysis dropped over 550 nucleotide sequences that were highly shared and had low generation probability. In a later analysis, a clonal expansion index for each public chain was calculated from normalized within-repertoire ranks of inferred template counts. A later analysis computed generation probabilities with a VDJ recombination model fitted to out-of-frame rearrangements, and checked the results against IGoR. Hypergeometric tests were used in a later analysis to score TCR-TCR, TCR-HLA and TCR-CMV co-occurrence, with a repertoire-size bias correction applied to the TCR pairs. False discovery rates were estimated in a later analysis by permuting HLA or CMV assignments 20 times. In a later analysis, co-occurring TCRs were grouped with DBSCAN, and TCRdist sequence similarity was added when clustering was performed within HLA-allele-positive subsets. For co-occurrence clustering, repertoires with fewer than 30,000 or more than 120,000 public chains were excluded, along with about five repertoires with anomalous nucleotide sharing. TCRdb carries this immuneACCESS record with in-frame sequences only. Its versions omit some clonotypes, under half of them owing to an unresolved V gene in the studies checked, with the rest unexplained. The DNA gave D and trimming, while V, J and clone size come from that table. The sample contains more than 200,000 clones, roughly 85% of them found a single time. Together, the top ten hold roughly 2% of the sample.

This clonotype was sampled from a man between 18 and 35 years old in good health and CMV-seronegative. The sample taken for sequencing was PBMCs. The V and J segments used are TRBV27 and TRBJ2-7; the D gene is possibly TRBD2, with 5 bases matching. The encoded CDR3 is CASSLPLLDWSYEQYF. Read as DNA, the sequence is TGTGCCAGCAGTTTACCCTTACTAGACTGGTCCTACGAGCAGTACTTC.